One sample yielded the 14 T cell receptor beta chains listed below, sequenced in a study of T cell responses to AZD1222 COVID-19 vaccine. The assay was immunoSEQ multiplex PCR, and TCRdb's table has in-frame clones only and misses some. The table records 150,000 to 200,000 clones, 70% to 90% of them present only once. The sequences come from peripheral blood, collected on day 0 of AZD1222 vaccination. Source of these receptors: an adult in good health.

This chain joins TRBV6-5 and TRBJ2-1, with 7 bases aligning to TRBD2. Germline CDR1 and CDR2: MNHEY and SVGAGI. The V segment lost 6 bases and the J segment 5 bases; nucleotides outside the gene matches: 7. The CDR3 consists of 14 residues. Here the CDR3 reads CASRGGRRNNEQFF. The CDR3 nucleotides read TGTGCCAGCAGGGGGGGGAGACGAAACAATGAGCAGTTCTTC.

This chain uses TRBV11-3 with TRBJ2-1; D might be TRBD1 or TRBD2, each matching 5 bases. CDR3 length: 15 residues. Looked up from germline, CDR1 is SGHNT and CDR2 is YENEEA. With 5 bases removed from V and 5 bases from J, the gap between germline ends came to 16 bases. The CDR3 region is CASSNTGLVNNEQFF. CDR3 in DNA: TGTGCCAGCAGCAATACGGGGCTGGTTAACAATGAGCAGTTCTTC.

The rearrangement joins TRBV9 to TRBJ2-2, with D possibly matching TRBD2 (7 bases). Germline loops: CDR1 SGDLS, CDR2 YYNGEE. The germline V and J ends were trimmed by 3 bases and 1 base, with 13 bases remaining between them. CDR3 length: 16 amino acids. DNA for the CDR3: TGTGCCAGCAGCGAGGGGGGGACGTTGAACACCGGGGAGCTGTTTTTT. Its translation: CASSEGGTLNTGELFF.

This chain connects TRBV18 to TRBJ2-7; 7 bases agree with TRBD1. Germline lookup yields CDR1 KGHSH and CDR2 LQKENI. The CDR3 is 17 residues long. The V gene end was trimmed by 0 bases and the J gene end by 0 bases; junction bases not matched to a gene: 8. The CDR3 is CASSPPPGQKYSYEQYF. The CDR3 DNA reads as TGTGCCAGCTCACCACCACCGGGACAGAAATACTCCTACGAGCAGTACTTC.

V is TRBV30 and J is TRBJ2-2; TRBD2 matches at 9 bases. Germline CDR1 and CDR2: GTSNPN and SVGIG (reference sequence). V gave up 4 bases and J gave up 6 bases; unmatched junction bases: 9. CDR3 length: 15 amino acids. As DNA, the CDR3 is TGTGCCTGGAAAGGTCAGGGGACTAGCTCCGGGGAGCTGTTTTTT. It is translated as CAWKGQGTSSGELFF.

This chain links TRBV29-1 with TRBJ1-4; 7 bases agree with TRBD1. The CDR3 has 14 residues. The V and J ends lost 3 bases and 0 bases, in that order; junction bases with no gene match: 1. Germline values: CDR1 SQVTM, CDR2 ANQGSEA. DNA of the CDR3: TGCAGCGTTGAGGGGACAGCAACTAATGAAAAACTGTTTTTT. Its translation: CSVEGTATNEKLFF. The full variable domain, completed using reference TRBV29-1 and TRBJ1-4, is SAVISQKPSRDICQRGTSLTIQCQVDSQVTMMFWYRQQPGQSLTLIATANQGSEATYESGFVIDKFPISRPNLTFSTLTVSNMSPEDSSIYLCSVEGTATNEKLFFGSGTQLSVL.

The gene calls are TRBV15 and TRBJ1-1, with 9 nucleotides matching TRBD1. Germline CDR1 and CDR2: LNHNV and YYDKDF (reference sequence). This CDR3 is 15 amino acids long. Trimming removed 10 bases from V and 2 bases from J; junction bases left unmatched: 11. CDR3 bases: TGTGCCATCGGCAGAACAGGGGGCGGTAACACTGAAGCTTTCTTT. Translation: CAIGRTGGGNTEAFF.

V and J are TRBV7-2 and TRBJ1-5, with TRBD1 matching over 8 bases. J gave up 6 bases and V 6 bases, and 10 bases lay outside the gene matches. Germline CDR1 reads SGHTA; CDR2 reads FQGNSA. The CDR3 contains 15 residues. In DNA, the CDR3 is TGTGCCAGCAGTATAATCGGACAGGGTGGTCAGCCCCAGCATTTT. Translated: CASSIIGQGGQPQHF.

The DNA of the CDR3 is TGCGCCAGCAGCCAAGACACGTTAGCCGGGGAGCTGTTTTTT. It is translated as CASSQDTLAGELFF. The chain has TRBV4-3 and TRBJ2-2; D remains ambiguous. The germline gives CDR1 LGHNA, CDR2 YSLEER. V lost 0 bases to trimming and J lost 6 bases, with 8 bases between them. The CDR3 has 14 residues.

The CDR3 DNA follows: TGTGCCAGCAGCGCAGCAGGACATGGCTACACCTTC. Its protein product is CASSAAGHGYTF. The chain carries TRBV9 and TRBJ1-2; no clear D. V was shortened by 3 bases and J by 6 bases, with 9 bases between the two germline ends. Germline assignment: CDR1 SGDLS and CDR2 YYNGEE. The CDR3 is made up of 12 amino acids.

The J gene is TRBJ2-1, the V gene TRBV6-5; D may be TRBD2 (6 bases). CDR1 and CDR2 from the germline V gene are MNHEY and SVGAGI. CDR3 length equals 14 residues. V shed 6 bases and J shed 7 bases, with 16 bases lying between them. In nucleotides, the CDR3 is TGTGCCAGCAGAATTGGAGGGAGTGGAAATGAGCAGTTCTTC. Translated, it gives CASRIGGSGNEQFF.

CDR3 residues: CASSVGTGSGDKQYV. The CDR3 nucleotides are TGTGCCAGTAGTGTTGGGACAGGGTCGGGGGATAAGCAGTACGTC. The V gene is TRBV19, the J gene TRBJ2-7; 9 bases map to TRBD1. Germline assignment: CDR1 LNHDA and CDR2 SQIVND (reference sequence). The CDR3 is 15 amino acids. With V trimmed by 5 bases and J by 8 bases, 13 bases remained unmatched.

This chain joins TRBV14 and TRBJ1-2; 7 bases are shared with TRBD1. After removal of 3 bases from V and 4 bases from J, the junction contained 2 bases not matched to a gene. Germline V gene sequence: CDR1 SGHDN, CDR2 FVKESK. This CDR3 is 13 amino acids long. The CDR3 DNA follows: TGTGCCAGCAGCCATAGGACAGGCTATGGCTACACCTTC. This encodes CASSHRTGYGYTF.

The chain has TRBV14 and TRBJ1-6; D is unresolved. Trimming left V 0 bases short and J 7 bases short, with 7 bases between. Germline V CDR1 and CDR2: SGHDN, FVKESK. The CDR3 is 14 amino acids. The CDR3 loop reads CASSQEGKNSPLHF. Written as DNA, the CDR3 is TGTGCCAGCAGCCAAGAGGGGAAGAATTCACCCCTCCACTTT.